These 24 T cell receptor beta chains were sequenced from one sample in a study of blood T cell repertoires in COVID-19 (TCRdb year 2020). Libraries were constructed by the immunoSEQ multiplex PCR assay. TCRdb took this table from immuneACCESS and kept in-frame rearrangements with V and J called. Such tables lack part of the clones; where checked against another copy, unresolved V genes explain under half of the gap, and the rest is unexplained. The table for this sample lists roughly 160,000 clones; 88% of them were counted only once. The ten largest clones add up to about a quarter of the sample. The specimen was peripheral blood. Source of these receptors: a man in his 60s with acute or convalescent COVID-19.

This clone was seen only a few times. The chain is built from TRBV6-2 or TRBV6-3 and TRBJ2-1; 9 bases match TRBD2. This CDR3 is 15 amino acids long. V lost 4 bases and J lost 5; bases outside the gene matches: 6. Per the germline V gene, CDR1 is MNHEY and CDR2 is SVGEGT. Here the CDR3 DNA reads TGTGCCAGCAGTTCCAGCGGGGGGCCACACAATGAGCAGTTCTTC. Translating it yields CASSSSGGPHNEQFF.

This chain connects TRBV3-1 (or the pseudogene TRBV3-2) to TRBJ2-5; perhaps TRBD1 as D (6 bases). Trimming removed 7 bases from V and 0 bases from J, with 15 bases in between. This CDR3 is 15 amino acids long. Germline V CDR1 and CDR2: LGHDT, YNNKEL (reference sequence). The CDR3 DNA sequence: TGTGCCAGCAACCGATACCGGGACAACCAAGAGACCCAGTACTTC. It translates to CASNRYRDNQETQYF.

The J gene is TRBJ1-4, the V gene TRBV5-1, with 7 bases lining up with TRBD1. The CDR3 loop spans 17 amino acids. Germline CDR1 SGHRS, CDR2 YFSETQ. Trimming removed 4 bases from V and 0 bases from J; junction bases left unmatched: 9. The CDR3 loop reads CASSDVQGIATNEKLFF. The CDR3, as DNA: TGCGCCAGCAGCGATGTACAGGGGATCGCAACTAATGAAAAACTGTTTTTT.

The chain carries TRBV24-1 and TRBJ1-5; D gene uncertain. This CDR3 spans 15 amino acids. The germline V gene has CDR1 KGHDR and CDR2 SFDVKD. V was clipped by 2 bases and J by 1 base, with 8 bases between them. The CDR3 DNA reads as TGTGCCACCAGTGATTCGAGGGAGAGCAATCAGCCCCAGCATTTT. It is translated as CATSDSRESNQPQHF.

The gene calls are TRBV6-5 and TRBJ1-1; tentatively, D is TRBD1 (5 bases). The germline gives CDR1 MNHEY, CDR2 SVGAGI. The V end lost 0 bases, the J end lost 4 bases, and 12 bases lay between the germline ends. The CDR3 extends over 15 amino acids. CDR3 DNA: TGTGCCAGCAGTTACTCGCGGAGGGGTGGCACTGAAGCTTTCTTT. Its translation: CASSYSRRGGTEAFF.

This chain connects TRBV30 to TRBJ1-2; no clear D gene. From germline, CDR1 is GTSNPN and CDR2 SVGIG (reference sequence). The length of the CDR3 is 13 residues. The V and J ends lost 8 bases and 1 base respectively, with 14 bases between them. This CDR3 reads CARTRSLNYGYTF. The CDR3 coding sequence is TGTGCCCGCACAAGGAGCCTTAACTATGGCTACACCTTC.

J is TRBJ1-1 and V is TRBV10-3, with D possibly being TRBD1 (6 bases). Trimming cost V 6 bases and J 1 base, with 9 bases left between them. The CDR3 extends over 13 amino acids. Germline V gene lookup returns CDR1 ENHRY and CDR2 SYGVKD. Written as DNA, the CDR3 is TGTGCCATCAGCGGACAGAAGAACACTGAAGCTTTCTTT. Its translation: CAISGQKNTEAFF.

This chain links TRBV19 with TRBJ1-1, with D uncertain. Trimming shortened V by 3 bases and J by 3 bases, and 5 bases separated the two germline ends. CDR3 length equals 12 residues. Germline values: CDR1 LNHDA, CDR2 SQIVND (reference sequence). The CDR3 bases are TGTGCCAGTAGTATGAGGGACACTGAAGCTTTCTTT. Protein: CASSMRDTEAFF.

Details on this clone: The sample carries other DNA sequences with the same CDR3. V gene TRBV4-3 combines with J gene TRBJ1-2, with D possibly being TRBD1 (5 bases). Germline V gene data show CDR1 as LGHNA and CDR2 as YSLEER. V was trimmed by 0 bases and J by 5 bases, leaving 13 bases between them. The CDR3 totals 15 residues. The CDR3 nucleotides read TGCGCCAGCAGCCAAGATAGAGGGACTGTATATGGCTACACCTTC. Its translation is CASSQDRGTVYGYTF.

The V and J genes are TRBV5-5 and TRBJ1-5; a weak D match, TRBD1 (6 bases). This CDR3 comprises 14 residues. Germline CDR1 SGHKS, CDR2 YYEKEE (reference sequence). Trimming took off 5 bases at V and 5 bases at J, with 14 bases between the two ends. CDR3 protein: CASSRQASDQPQHF. In nucleotides, the CDR3 is TGTGCCAGCAGTAGACAGGCTTCAGATCAGCCCCAGCATTTT. The full variable domain, in which reference TRBV5-5 and TRBJ1-5 provide the parts outside the CDR3, is DAGVTQSPTHLIKTRGQQVTLRCSPISGHKSVSWYQQVLGQGPQFIFQYYEKEERGRGNFPDRFSARQFPNYSSELNVNALLLGDSALYLCASSRQASDQPQHFGDGTRLSIL.

This chain uses TRBV5-1 with TRBJ1-2; 8 positions agree with TRBD1. The V gene's germline CDR1 is SGHRS and CDR2 YFSETQ. Trimming at V came to 0 bases and at J to 6 bases, leaving 7 bases not matched to a gene. The CDR3 runs 15 residues. The CDR3 reads CASSLEGRQGHGYTF. The CDR3 DNA reads TGCGCCAGCAGCTTGGAGGGGAGACAGGGGCATGGCTACACCTTC.

This clone was seen only once. J is TRBJ1-4 and V is TRBV18; D not certain. V lost 2 bases to trimming and J lost 5 bases, with 15 bases between them. This CDR3 has 16 residues. Germline V gene sequence: CDR1 KGHSH, CDR2 LQKENI. Written as DNA, the CDR3 is TGTGCCAGCTCACCAAGAACAGCAAGCACGAATGAAAAACTGTTTTTT. Its translation is CASSPRTASTNEKLFF.

The chain's CDR3 is CASSSRTGKAFF. Written as DNA, the CDR3 is TGTGCCAGCAGTTCCCGGACAGGGAAAGCTTTCTTT. The genes are TRBV6-5 and TRBJ1-1; 8 nucleotides line up with TRBD1. The CDR3 sequence is 12 residues long. Germline V gene lookup returns CDR1 MNHEY and CDR2 SVGAGI. Germline trimming cut 4 bases from V and 9 bases from J; bases unmatched to any gene: 4.

As for this clone: Different DNA sequences within this sample yield the same CDR3. This chain links TRBV10-3 with TRBJ2-5; TRBD1 matches 11 bases. CDR3 length: 12 residues. CDR1 and CDR2 from the germline V gene are ENHRY and SYGVKD. The ends lost 8 bases at V and 5 bases at J; junction bases unmatched: 1. CDR3 bases: TGTGCCATCCGGGACAGGGGGGAGACCCAGTACTTC. Amino acid sequence: CAIRDRGETQYF.

This chain links TRBV19 with TRBJ2-5, with D possibly TRBD2 on 6 matching bases. V lost 5 bases and J lost 1, with 14 bases in between. The CDR3 is 15 residues long. Germline assignment: CDR1 LNHDA and CDR2 SQIVND (reference sequence). The CDR3 is CASSRLAASQETQYF. The CDR3 nucleotides are TGTGCCAGTAGTCGTTTAGCGGCCTCCCAAGAGACCCAGTACTTC. The complete variable domain, with remaining parts taken from reference TRBV19 and TRBJ2-5, reads DGGITQSPKYLFRKEGQNVTLSCEQNLNHDAMYWYRQDPGQGLRLIYYSQIVNDFQKGDIAEGYSVSREKKESFPLTVTSAQKNPTAFYLCASSRLAASQETQYFGPGTRLLVL.

The rearrangement uses TRBV29-1 and TRBJ1-5; 9 bases line up with TRBD1. The CDR3 is 13 amino acids. With 6 bases clipped from V and 1 base from J, the junction kept 1 base outside the gene matches. Germline V gene sequence: CDR1 SQVTM, CDR2 ANQGSEA. CDR3 sequence: CSVGTGSNQPQHF. In DNA form, the CDR3 reads TGCAGCGTGGGGACAGGGAGCAATCAGCCCCAGCATTTT.

The V and J genes are TRBV11-2 and TRBJ2-2, with TRBD1 matching over 7 bases. With V trimmed by 5 bases and J by 2 bases, 11 bases remained unmatched. Germline CDR1 is SGHAT and CDR2 is FQNNGV. This CDR3 spans 17 amino acids. For the CDR3, the DNA is TGTGCCAGCAGCCCGATCGGGACAGTAATCAACACCGGGGAGCTGTTTTTT. Its translation: CASSPIGTVINTGELFF.

This chain joins TRBV7-8 and TRBJ1-1, with D tentatively TRBD1 (5 bases). The CDR3 length is 16 residues. Germline values: CDR1 SGHVS, CDR2 FQNEAQ. Trimming cost V 1 base and J 0 bases, with 12 bases left between them. CDR3 nucleotides: TGTGCCAGCAGCTTAGAGGGGCTGCTACTGAACACTGAAGCTTTCTTT. Translated, it gives CASSLEGLLLNTEAFF.

The chain joins TRBV6-5 to TRBJ2-5; 9 bases are shared with TRBD2. CDR1 is MNHEY, CDR2 SVGAGI, per germline. The CDR3 contains 14 residues. With V trimmed by 5 bases and J by 1 base, 2 bases remained unmatched. CDR3 bases: TGTGCCAGCAGTCCTAGCGGGGCCCAAGAGACCCAGTACTTC. It encodes CASSPSGAQETQYF.

The V gene is TRBV3-1 (or the pseudogene TRBV3-2), the J gene TRBJ1-6; D remains unclear. Germline CDR1 LGHDT, CDR2 YNNKEL (reference sequence). CDR3 length: 12 amino acids. The germline V and J ends were trimmed by 6 bases and 7 bases, with 7 bases remaining between them. The CDR3 reads CASSHQNSPLHF. CDR3 DNA sequence: TGTGCCAGCAGTCATCAGAATTCACCCCTCCACTTT.

The CDR3 DNA sequence: TGCAGCGTTCCCGGGACAGGGGGAGAGACCCAGTACTTC. Protein sequence: CSVPGTGGETQYF. The chain combines TRBV29-1 with TRBJ2-5; 11 bases fit TRBD1. V was pared by 5 bases and J by 4 bases, with 3 bases of the junction left unmatched. The CDR3 covers 13 residues. From germline, CDR1 is SQVTM and CDR2 ANQGSEA.

The genes are TRBV4-1 and TRBJ1-1, with D perhaps matching TRBD1 (6 bases). The germline V gene has CDR1 MGHRA and CDR2 YSYEKL. The length of the CDR3 is 12 residues. With 1 base removed from V and 6 bases from J, the gap between germline ends came to 6 bases. The CDR3 DNA follows: TGCGCCAGCAGCCAAGGACAGGCTGAAGCTTTCTTT. Translated: CASSQGQAEAFF.

V and J are TRBV14 and TRBJ2-5; 8 nucleotides line up with TRBD1. Looked up from germline, CDR1 is SGHDN and CDR2 is FVKESK. V lost 4 bases and J lost 3; bases outside the gene matches: 4. There are 14 residues in the CDR3. CDR3 coding DNA: TGTGCCAGCAGCCGCCGGGACAGGAAAGAGACCCAGTACTTC. Translation: CASSRRDRKETQYF.

This sequence joins TRBV20-1 and TRBJ1-1; 7 positions agree with TRBD1. The length of the CDR3 is 11 residues. V was clipped by 5 bases and J by 5 bases; unmatched bases: 2. Per the germline V gene, CDR1 is DFQATT and CDR2 is SNEGSKA (reference sequence). This CDR3 is CSAVQGTEAFF. The CDR3, as DNA: TGCAGTGCTGTACAGGGGACTGAAGCTTTCTTT.